Given below is one T cell receptor beta chain in context. The sample comes from a study of blood T cells in healthy people across ages. A second about 7 to 11 cycle PCR used barcoded and J-beta primers. TCRdb re-called the 5' RACE reads through MiXCR, storing one row per CDR3 protein. The sample lists 650,000 to 800,000 distinct CDR3 sequences; about 42% were seen once. The CDR3 consists of 16 residues. V lost 6 bases, J lost 5 bases, and 11 bases stayed unmatched. The germline V gene has CDR1 SGHAT and CDR2 FQNNGV. V usage is TRBV11-2 and J usage is TRBJ2-5, with TRBD2 matching 11 bases. Sequencing used blood. The TCR was taken from a man in his sixties in good health. The CDR3 DNA reads TGTGCCAGCAGAAACCTAGCGGGGGGAACCACGGAGACCCAGTACTTC. Protein product: CASRNLAGGTTETQYF.